The 22 T cell receptor beta chains listed next were all sequenced from one sample in a study of identical twins. TCRdb re-derived calls from the 5' RACE reads in MiXCR, one entry per CDR3 protein. This sample has under 900,000 distinct CDR3 sequences, with about 12% found just once. This sample was also put to use in a study of yellow fever vaccine responses in identical twins.

The sequencing input was PBMCs. The receptors here all came from a young woman in good health.

This clonotype was seen at least ten times. V usage is TRBV10-3 and J usage is TRBJ2-2, with D unclear. CDR1 is ENHRY and CDR2 is SYGVKD in the germline V gene. Trimming cost V 2 bases and J 7 bases, with 2 bases left between them. The CDR3 loop spans 11 amino acids. The CDR3 region is CAISENGELFF. DNA for the CDR3: TGTGCCATCAGTGAGAACGGGGAGCTGTTTTTT.

The CDR3 loop reads CASSYLSPSGSETQYF. In DNA, the CDR3 is TGTGCCAGCAGTTACCTCTCCCCGTCGGGTAGCGAGACCCAGTACTTC. This chain uses TRBV6-2 or TRBV6-3 with TRBJ2-5; D ambiguous. The germline V and J ends were trimmed by 2 bases and 5 bases, with 18 bases remaining between them. This CDR3 region has 16 residues. Germline loops: CDR1 MNHEY, CDR2 SVGEGT.

This clonotype was counted only a few times. The chain links TRBV19 to TRBJ1-2; D might be TRBD1 (6 bases). V lost 5 bases to trimming and J lost 4 bases, with 14 bases between them. The CDR3 extends over 14 amino acids. Germline CDR1 LNHDA, CDR2 SQIVND (reference sequence). The CDR3 protein is CASSLNRDPYGYTF. CDR3 nucleotide sequence: TGTGCCAGTAGTTTAAACAGGGACCCCTATGGCTACACCTTC. Full variable domain (outside the CDR3, taken from reference TRBV19 and TRBJ1-2): DGGITQSPKYLFRKEGQNVTLSCEQNLNHDAMYWYRQDPGQGLRLIYYSQIVNDFQKGDIAEGYSVSREKKESFPLTVTSAQKNPTAFYLCASSLNRDPYGYTFGSGTRLTVV.

In this sample, this clonotype turned up a few times. V and J are TRBV28 and TRBJ2-1; 7 bases map to TRBD2. Germline loops: CDR1 MDHEN, CDR2 SYDVKM. The CDR3 contains 16 residues. The V and J ends lost 6 bases and 2 bases, in that order; junction bases with no gene match: 10. The CDR3 DNA reads TGTGCCAGCAGCCGGACTAGGGCGGGGACCTACAATGAGCAGTTCTTC. Its protein is CASSRTRAGTYNEQFF.

In its sample, this clonotype was seen many times. The chain is built from TRBV12-3 or TRBV12-4 and TRBJ1-5, with D uncertain. There are 16 residues in the CDR3. V lost 1 base, J lost 0 bases, and 10 bases lay in between. The CDR3 is CASSLGQRISNQPQHF. CDR3 nucleotide sequence: TGTGCCAGCAGTTTAGGGCAGCGCATTAGCAATCAGCCCCAGCATTTT.

This clonotype has ten or more counts. This chain links TRBV4-1 with TRBJ1-5; D perhaps matches TRBD1 (5 bases). Trimming shortened V by 5 bases and J by 9 bases, and 17 bases separated the two germline ends. The germline V gene encodes CDR1 MGHRA and CDR2 YSYEKL. The CDR3 has 14 amino acids. For the CDR3, the DNA is TGCGCCAGCAGCGGGGCAGAGGGTGGAGTGCCCCAGCATTTT. Its protein is CASSGAEGGVPQHF.

This clonotype was picked up a small number of times. The chain links TRBV7-9 to TRBJ1-1; D gene ambiguous. The CDR3 spans 14 residues. V dropped 7 bases and J dropped 0 bases, with 12 bases sitting between them. Germline V gene sequence: CDR1 SEHNR, CDR2 FQNEAQ (reference sequence). The CDR3 nucleotides read TGTGCCAGCAACCGGAGGGAGGTGAACACTGAAGCTTTCTTT. Its protein product is CASNRREVNTEAFF.

This clonotype was detected only a few times. The chain carries TRBV20-1 and TRBJ2-1; 9 bases line up with TRBD2. J was trimmed by 1 base and V by 0 bases; bases with no gene match: 7. From germline, CDR1 is DFQATT and CDR2 SNEGSKA (reference sequence). There are 17 residues in the CDR3. The CDR3 bases are TGCAGTGCTAGAGATGCGCTTAGCGGGAGTTCCTACAATGAGCAGTTCTTC. This encodes CSARDALSGSSYNEQFF.

The chain combines TRBV21-1 with TRBJ2-1; the D segment call TRBD1 is taken from the table without a DNA check. TRBV21-1 is listed as a pseudogene. The CDR3 sequence is 15 residues long. This CDR3 is CANSNRDRHNNEQFF. In nucleotides, the CDR3 is TGTGCCAACAGCAACCGGGACAGACACAACAATGAGCAGTTCTTC.

The genes are TRBV7-8 and TRBJ2-1; 7 bases are a match to TRBD1. The CDR3 extends over 14 amino acids. Germline loops: CDR1 SGHVS, CDR2 FQNEAQ. The junction had 7 bases not matched to a gene; V was cut back by 5 bases and J by 6 bases. CDR3 DNA: TGTGCCAGCAGCACCAAGGGGGCGGGCAATGAGCAGTTCTTC. It translates to CASSTKGAGNEQFF.

The CDR3 region is CASSQDSGGAWGNEQFF. CDR3 sequence (DNA): TGCGCCAGCAGCCAAGATAGCGGGGGGGCCTGGGGGAATGAGCAGTTCTTC. V and J are TRBV4-1 and TRBJ2-1; 11 bases map to TRBD2. From germline, CDR1 is MGHRA and CDR2 YSYEKL. The junction had 8 bases not matched to a gene; V was cut back by 0 bases and J by 7 bases. CDR3 length: 17 residues.

This clonotype was counted between two and nine times. The rearrangement joins TRBV25-1 to TRBJ1-1; D is undetermined. V was trimmed by 5 bases and J by 3 bases, leaving 13 bases between them. CDR1 and CDR2 from the germline V gene are MGHDK and SYGVNS. The length of the CDR3 is 14 residues. The CDR3 sequence: CASSPWVADTEAFF. The CDR3 DNA is TGTGCCAGCAGTCCTTGGGTGGCGGACACTGAAGCTTTCTTT.

The CDR3 spells CASSPYAGTTYNEQFF. In DNA form, the CDR3 reads TGTGCCAGCTCACCATACGCCGGGACAACCTACAATGAGCAGTTCTTC. The V gene is TRBV18, the J gene TRBJ2-1, with a weak D call TRBD1 (6 bases). The germline V gene encodes CDR1 KGHSH and CDR2 LQKENI. There are 16 residues in the CDR3. V lost 2 bases and J lost 2, with 13 bases in between.

This clonotype was counted ten times or more. The gene calls are TRBV5-1 and TRBJ1-4; 9 nucleotides match TRBD1. Trimming removed 2 bases from V and 5 bases from J; junction bases left unmatched: 7. CDR3 length: 16 residues. Germline CDR1 reads SGHRS; CDR2 reads YFSETQ. The CDR3 here is CASSFGDGQGNEKLFF. The CDR3 DNA reads as TGCGCCAGCAGCTTTGGAGACGGACAGGGGAATGAAAAACTGTTTTTT.

The V call is TRBV12-3 or TRBV12-4, the J call TRBJ2-1; 8 bases align to TRBD2. The CDR3 length is 16 residues. V shed 5 bases, J shed 3 bases, and the junction held 9 bases outside the gene matches. Here the CDR3 DNA reads TGTGCCAGCAGTCCCCCTAGCGGGCAGAACTACAATGAGCAGTTCTTC. It is translated as CASSPPSGQNYNEQFF.

This clonotype came up a few times. The chain is built from TRBV5-1 and TRBJ2-2, with TRBD2 matching over 9 bases. Germline trimming cut 2 bases from V and 4 bases from J; bases unmatched to any gene: 6. CDR1 and CDR2 from the germline V gene are SGHRS and YFSETQ. The CDR3 is 16 amino acids. This CDR3 is CASSFGLARGTGELFF. In DNA, the CDR3 is TGCGCCAGCAGCTTCGGACTAGCGCGAGGCACCGGGGAGCTGTTTTTT.

This clonotype was counted at least ten times. The chain couples TRBV4-1 to TRBJ2-1, with 14 bases lining up with TRBD2. CDR3 size: 15 residues. Unmatched junction bases numbered 5, after V lost 4 bases and J lost 9 bases. Germline assignment: CDR1 MGHRA and CDR2 YSYEKL. The CDR3 spells CASSRGLAGGFEQFF. The CDR3 nucleotides are TGCGCCAGCAGCCGAGGACTAGCGGGAGGATTTGAGCAGTTCTTC.

The chain couples TRBV14 to TRBJ2-1; 8 nucleotides align to TRBD2. Per germline, CDR1 SGHDN and CDR2 FVKESK. The CDR3 is 17 amino acids. Trimming removed 3 bases from V and 7 bases from J; junction bases left unmatched: 14. CDR3: CASSHPGGVINGNEQFF. The CDR3, as DNA: TGTGCCAGCAGCCACCCCGGGGGGGTTATAAATGGGAATGAGCAGTTCTTC.

This clonotype came up a few times. The J gene is TRBJ2-1, the V gene TRBV7-2, with 10 bases matching TRBD2. Germline values: CDR1 SGHTA, CDR2 FQGNSA. CDR3 length: 13 amino acids. The V and J ends lost 10 bases and 2 bases, in that order; junction bases with no gene match: 2. This CDR3 reads CAKLAGTYNEQFF. CDR3 DNA sequence: TGTGCCAAACTAGCGGGGACCTACAATGAGCAGTTCTTC.

In regard to this clonotype: This may be a read error, as it is one base from a much larger clone. The genes are TRBV20-1 and TRBJ1-5; TRBD1 agrees at 10 bases. Germline-derived CDR1 and CDR2 are DFQATT and SNEGSKA (reference sequence). V gave up 7 bases and J gave up 6 bases; unmatched junction bases: 9. This CDR3 contains 14 residues. The CDR3 is CSVASGQGGQPQHF. The CDR3 DNA reads as TGCAGTGTTGCGAGTGGACAGGGGGGTCAGCCCCAGCATTTT.

This clonotype has at least ten counts. V gene TRBV5-1 combines with J gene TRBJ1-1; the D is unclear. Per the germline V gene, CDR1 is SGHRS and CDR2 is YFSETQ. The ends were cut back, 1 base at V and 0 bases at J, with 10 bases in the middle. The CDR3 runs to 15 residues. DNA of the CDR3: TGCGCCAGCAGCTTGTCGGGCAGGTTGAACACTGAAGCTTTCTTT. It translates to CASSLSGRLNTEAFF.

In its sample, this clonotype was seen many times. This chain joins TRBV29-1 and TRBJ2-3; no firm D call. CDR1 is SQVTM and CDR2 is ANQGSEA in the germline V gene. CDR3 length equals 11 residues. Trimming removed 4 bases at V and 4 bases at J, with 6 bases between. The chain's CDR3 is CSVAPPDTQYF. As DNA, the CDR3 is TGCAGCGTTGCCCCCCCAGATACGCAGTATTTT.